This TCR delta chain was sequenced for a study of Vδ1+ human thymocytes. Study-wide results and caveats: Thymic TRG and TRD repertoires appeared highly polyclonal, with Gaussian CDR3 length distributions. Bulk repertoire data may be misinterpreted because of unexpected Vdelta2 sequences. Around 20% of thymic delta-chain sequences were Vdelta2, with few Vdelta3, unlike blood Vdelta1+ controls.

Thymocytes were sorted as CD3+ TCRVdelta1+ TCRVdelta2- after alphabeta T cell depletion. Sorted Vdelta1+ thymocytes were roughly 97% to 99.6% pure. The template was reverse-transcribed extracted RNA. Pooled V-gene forward primers with one constant-region reverse primer generated the CDR3 amplicons by multiplex PCR. TCRdb made new clone calls on the multiplex PCR reads using CATT. The sample gives about 55,000 delta-chain clones, approximately 15% of which show up once; approximately 0.54% is in the top ten. This clone was observed a few times. As yet, its antigen is unknown. J lost 0 bases, V lost 0 bases, and 13 bases had no gene match. The germline V gene has CDR1 TSWWSYY and CDR2 QGS. This CDR3 region has 19 residues.

The V gene is TRDV1, the J gene TRDJ1, with TRDD3 matching 7 bases. The receptor was derived from a boy under two years old who had congenital heart surgery. Source material: Vdelta1+ gamma-delta thymocytes from the thymus. The subset here: FACS-sorted CD3+ TCRalphabeta- TCRVdelta1+ TCRVdelta2- thymocytes. CDR3 loop: CALGELASTDWGYTDKLIF. For the CDR3, the DNA is TGTGCTCTTGGGGAACTGGCTTCGACCGACTGGGGCTACACCGATAAACTCATCTTT.